These 25 T cell receptor beta chains were all obtained from the same sample, sequenced in a study of T cells in Graves' hyperthyroidism and ophthalmopathy. Template material for amplifying TCR beta CDR3 regions consisted of RNA transcripts. Using the HTBI primer set, a first-round RT-PCR was run on the TCR CDR3. TCRdb recomputed calls from the multiplex PCR reads with MiXCR, one row per CDR3 protein. The sample yields some 550,000 distinct CDR3 sequences, roughly 16% seen once. Sequencing was done on a sample of blood. All receptors derive from a woman between 35 and 50 years old with Graves' ophthalmopathy.

This clonotype has a handful of counts. This chain joins TRBV6-6 and TRBJ2-7, with D unresolved. V was shortened by 0 bases and J by 2 bases, with 14 bases between the two germline ends. Germline V lookup: CDR1 MNHNY, CDR2 SVGAGI (reference sequence). CDR3 length: 16 residues. This chain's CDR3 is CASSYSRTDLAYEQYF. The CDR3 DNA follows: TGTGCCAGCAGTTACTCGAGGACCGACCTGGCCTACGAGCAGTACTTC.

The V call is TRBV2, the J call TRBJ1-6, with D perhaps TRBD1 (6 bases). The CDR3 has 16 residues. Trimming shortened V by 6 bases and J by 2 bases, and 14 bases separated the two germline ends. In germline, CDR1 is SNHLY, CDR2 FYNNEI. In DNA, the CDR3 is TGTGCCAGCAGCTTACAGGGAGGAACCTATAATTCACCCCTCCACTTT. Its translation is CASSLQGGTYNSPLHF.

As to this clonotype: Since a much larger clone is just one base distant, this may be a read error. The chain couples TRBV11-2 to TRBJ2-3; 7 positions agree with TRBD1. The CDR3 spans 12 residues. V shed 7 bases, J shed 10 bases, and the junction held 8 bases outside the gene matches. Germline V CDR1 and CDR2: SGHAT, FQNNGV. CDR3: CASNRDRVAQYF. In DNA form, the CDR3 reads TGTGCCAGCAACCGCGACAGGGTTGCGCAGTATTTT.

The genes are TRBV28 and TRBJ1-4; D is ambiguous. The V gene's germline CDR1 is MDHEN and CDR2 SYDVKM. Trimming shortened V by 8 bases and J by 8 bases, and 21 bases separated the two germline ends. The CDR3 has 15 residues. This CDR3 is CASGQSRPRWEKLFF. The CDR3 nucleotides are TGTGCCAGCGGTCAGAGCAGGCCGCGATGGGAAAAACTGTTTTTT.

This clonotype was detected a few times. One end of the junction is discordant with germline, which a read error may explain. The chain recombines TRBV20-1 with TRBJ2-7, with TRBD2 matching 11 bases. This CDR3 is 12 amino acids long. Germline V CDR1 and CDR2: DFQATT, SNEGSKA (reference sequence). In DNA, the CDR3 is TGTAGGCTAGCGGGAGGAAGGAACGAGCAGTACTTC. Translation gives CRLAGGRNEQYF.

The chain is built from TRBV19 and TRBJ1-5; TRBD1 aligns across 7 bases. From germline, CDR1 is LNHDA and CDR2 SQIVND (reference sequence). This CDR3 has 16 amino acids. V dropped 3 bases and J dropped 0; count of bases not matched to a gene: 5. CDR3 bases: TGTGCCAGTAGTATGGGACAGTTTAATAGCAATCAGCCCCAGCATTTT. It specifies CASSMGQFNSNQPQHF.

DNA for the CDR3: TGCGCCAGCAGCCCTGGTGGGCTAGCGGGGTACAATACGCAGTATTTT. This codes for CASSPGGLAGYNTQYF. The chain carries TRBV5-1 and TRBJ2-3; 9 bases agree with TRBD2. CDR1 is SGHRS, CDR2 YFSETQ, per germline. The CDR3 spans 16 residues. After removal of 4 bases from V and 7 bases from J, the junction contained 13 bases not matched to a gene. The full variable domain, with the rest looked up from reference TRBV5-1 and TRBJ2-3, is KAGVTQTPRYLIKTRGQQVTLSCSPISGHRSVSWYQQTPGQGLQFLFEYFSETQRNKGNFPGRFSGRQFSNSRSEMNVSTLELGDSALYLCASSPGGLAGYNTQYFGPGTRLTVL.

This clonotype was observed a handful of times. The chain uses TRBV19 and TRBJ2-5, with 8 bases lining up with TRBD1. After removal of 0 bases from V and 4 bases from J, the junction contained 7 bases not matched to a gene. This CDR3 spans 16 amino acids. Germline CDR1 LNHDA, CDR2 SQIVND (reference sequence). CDR3 DNA: TGTGCCAGTAGTATAGACGGACAGGGCCTGGGAGAGACCCAGTACTTC. Its protein is CASSIDGQGLGETQYF.

The chain links TRBV10-3 to TRBJ2-5; D gene unclear. The germline V gene encodes CDR1 ENHRY and CDR2 SYGVKD. The CDR3 length is 13 residues. V was trimmed by 0 bases and J by 0 bases, leaving 2 bases between them. The CDR3 sequence is CAISESDQETQYF. The CDR3 nucleotides read TGTGCCATCAGTGAGTCGGACCAAGAGACCCAGTACTTC.

The chain couples TRBV6-1 to TRBJ2-2; TRBD2 matches 8 bases. In germline, CDR1 is MNHNS, CDR2 SASEGT. Trimming took 6 bases from V and 5 from J; bases not matched to a gene: 8. This CDR3 has 15 residues. The CDR3 region has the DNA TGTGCCAGCAGCTCCACTAGCGGCTATACCGGGGAGCTGTTTTTT. Translation gives CASSSTSGYTGELFF.

The sample holds a few counts of this clonotype. The chain joins TRBV20-1 to TRBJ1-1; D is possibly TRBD1 (6 bases). The germline gives CDR1 DFQATT, CDR2 SNEGSKA (reference sequence). CDR3 length: 12 amino acids. CDR3 DNA sequence: TGCAGCCAGGACAGCCGGAACACTGAAGCTTTCTTT. Its translation is CSQDSRNTEAFF.

This clonotype was found many times. This chain uses TRBV6-1 with TRBJ2-7; 7 bases align to TRBD1. CDR3 length: 15 amino acids. V lost 6 bases, J lost 0 bases, and 8 bases stayed unmatched. The germline V gene has CDR1 MNHNS and CDR2 SASEGT. The CDR3 DNA follows: TGTGCCAGCAGACGACAGGGTACCATCTCCTACGAGCAGTACTTC. As protein: CASRRQGTISYEQYF.

Written as DNA, the CDR3 is TGTGCCAGCAGTTTTGACAAAAATCAGCCCCAGCATTTT. Translated, it gives CASSFDKNQPQHF. The chain is built from TRBV12-3 or TRBV12-4 and TRBJ1-5; D is undetermined. V was pared by 3 bases and J by 4 bases, with 7 bases between. This CDR3 is built from 13 residues.

The DNA of the CDR3 is TGTGCCAGCAGCCCTAGCGGGGGGAGAAGGGGAGAGCAGTACTTC. Translating gives CASSPSGGRRGEQYF. The rearrangement uses TRBV3-1 and TRBJ2-7; 11 positions agree with TRBD2. V lost 4 bases and J lost 7; bases outside the gene matches: 9. CDR1 is LGHDT, CDR2 YNNKEL, per germline (reference sequence). There are 15 residues in the CDR3.

To note about this clonotype: This may arise from a read error, as a much more abundant clone is one base away. The chain links TRBV5-1 to TRBJ2-5; D gene uncertain. CDR3 length equals 13 residues. The V gene's germline CDR1 is SGHRS and CDR2 YFSETQ. CDR3 bases: TGCGCCAGCGGCTTTGGCTCCCAAGAGACCCAGTACTTC. It encodes CASGFGSQETQYF.

This clonotype was counted between two and nine times. The chain employs TRBV27 and TRBJ2-7, with TRBD2 matching 11 bases. The J segment lost 9 bases and the V segment lost 5 bases, leaving 9 bases of the junction unmatched. The CDR3 sequence is 14 residues long. The V gene's germline CDR1 is MNHEY and CDR2 SMNVEV (reference sequence). The CDR3 reads CASSPEGTSGRQYF. CDR3 bases: TGTGCCAGCAGTCCCGAGGGGACTAGCGGTCGGCAGTACTTC.

The chain couples TRBV20-1 to TRBJ2-2, with D perhaps matching TRBD1 (7 bases). CDR1 and CDR2 (germline): DFQATT, SNEGSKA (reference sequence). The germline V and J ends were trimmed by 2 bases and 1 base, with 14 bases remaining between them. This CDR3 is built from 16 residues. CDR3: CSARLRGAVNTGELFF. Written as DNA, the CDR3 is TGCAGTGCTAGACTCAGGGGGGCAGTGAACACCGGGGAGCTGTTTTTT.

This clonotype was observed a few times. A read error may explain this, as a much larger clone is one base away. V is TRBV11-2 and J is TRBJ1-1; 8 bases line up with TRBD1. Germline V gene data show CDR1 as SGHAT and CDR2 as FQNNGV. V lost 7 bases, J lost 7 bases, and 14 bases stayed unmatched. The CDR3 is 15 amino acids. The CDR3 DNA follows: TGTGCCAGCAAAAGACAGGGGACGCCGACCATTGAAGCTTTCTTT. The encoded protein is CASKRQGTPTIEAFF.

V gene TRBV7-2 combines with J gene TRBJ1-3, with no clear D. This CDR3 is 13 amino acids long. CDR1 is SGHTA and CDR2 is FQGNSA in the germline V gene. V was shortened by 1 base and J by 5 bases, with 6 bases between the two germline ends. CDR3 loop: CASSLDVRNTIYF. The CDR3 DNA sequence: TGTGCCAGCAGCTTAGATGTGAGAAACACCATATATTTT.

The table lists this clonotype with many counts. The V gene is TRBV2, the J gene TRBJ2-7; maybe TRBD2 (6 bases). CDR3 length equals 13 residues. V was clipped by 8 bases and J by 3 bases, with 14 bases between them. Looked up from germline, CDR1 is SNHLY and CDR2 is FYNNEI. Written as DNA, the CDR3 is TGTGCCAGCGCAGATAGACTAGGCTACGAGCAGTACTTC. Translation gives CASADRLGYEQYF.

This clonotype has ten or more counts. J is TRBJ2-3 and V is TRBV4-2; D is possibly TRBD1 (5 bases). Per germline, CDR1 LGHNA and CDR2 YNFKEQ. V was pared by 2 bases and J by 0 bases, with 9 bases between. This CDR3 is 15 amino acids long. This CDR3 reads CASSQIRGSTDTQYF. The CDR3 bases are TGTGCCAGCAGCCAAATTAGGGGAAGCACAGATACGCAGTATTTT.

The rearrangement joins TRBV29-1 to TRBJ2-3; maybe TRBD1 (6 bases). The CDR3 spans 15 residues. V dropped 6 bases and J dropped 1 base, with 17 bases sitting between them. The germline V gene encodes CDR1 SQVTM and CDR2 ANQGSEA. The CDR3 nucleotides read TGCAGCGTCGGACCTCTACAGGGCGGCACAGATACGCAGTATTTT. As protein: CSVGPLQGGTDTQYF.

This clonotype was recorded many times. This chain uses TRBV28 with TRBJ1-2; a possible D gene is TRBD1 (6 bases). V dropped 8 bases and J dropped 4 bases, with 23 bases sitting between them. The CDR3 runs to 16 residues. The germline gives CDR1 MDHEN, CDR2 SYDVKM. Here the CDR3 reads CASGEASRGGGYGYTF. The CDR3 bases are TGTGCCAGCGGCGAGGCGTCCCGGGGAGGGGGCTATGGCTACACCTTC.

In its sample, this clonotype was seen a few times. The chain couples TRBV15 to TRBJ1-5; D might be TRBD1 (6 bases). This CDR3 contains 15 residues. V lost 3 bases and J lost 1, with 10 bases in between. Germline V gene lookup returns CDR1 LNHNV and CDR2 YYDKDF (reference sequence). CDR3 region: CATSSHGGSNQPQHF. In DNA, the CDR3 is TGTGCCACCAGCAGTCACGGGGGCAGCAATCAGCCCCAGCATTTT. The full variable domain, with the rest looked up from reference TRBV15 and TRBJ1-5, is DAMVIQNPRYQVTQFGKPVTLSCSQTLNHNVMYWYQQKSSQAPKLLFHYYDKDFNNEADTPDNFQSRRPNTSFCFLDIRSPGLGDTAMYLCATSSHGGSNQPQHFGDGTRLSIL.

This clonotype occurred many times. V is TRBV3-1 and J is TRBJ2-7, with D possibly matching TRBD1 (6 bases). V lost 0 bases and J 2 bases, leaving 8 bases between the germline ends. The germline CDR1 and CDR2 sequences are LGHDT and YNNKEL (reference sequence). The CDR3 spans 14 residues. In nucleotides, the CDR3 is TGTGCCAGCAGCCAAGAAAACAGGGCCTACGAGCAGTACTTC. It codes for CASSQENRAYEQYF.